A single sample gave rise to the 18 T cell receptor beta chains below, sequenced in a study of T cell repertoires in ileal Crohn's disease. The sample's time point: inflamed ileum from the surgical specimen. The assay was immunoSEQ multiplex PCR, and TCRdb's table has in-frame clones only and misses some. Of roughly 15,000 clones in the sample, about three quarters were seen once. Material for sequencing was ileal tissue. The receptors originated from an adult with Crohn's disease.

The chain is built from TRBV2 and TRBJ1-4, with TRBD1 identical over 10 bases. This CDR3 contains 14 residues. Germline assignment: CDR1 SNHLY and CDR2 FYNNEI. Losses at the gene ends were 5 bases for V and 6 bases for J; bases not matched to a gene: 3. The DNA of the CDR3 is TGTGCCAGCAGTCGGGACAGGGGTTATGAAAAACTGTTTTTT. It encodes CASSRDRGYEKLFF.

The chain joins TRBV4-1 to TRBJ1-2, with D perhaps matching TRBD1 (5 bases). From germline, CDR1 is MGHRA and CDR2 YSYEKL. V was trimmed by 1 base and J by 0 bases, leaving 18 bases between them. There are 18 residues in the CDR3. For the CDR3, the DNA is TGCGCCAGCAGCCAAGTTGGGGGAGAGGCTTGGGCTAACTATGGCTACACCTTC. This encodes CASSQVGGEAWANYGYTF.

This clone was observed a handful of times. J is TRBJ1-2 and V is TRBV27; D is ambiguous. V was clipped by 5 bases and J by 4 bases, with 11 bases between them. This CDR3 comprises 13 residues. Germline lookup yields CDR1 MNHEY and CDR2 SMNVEV (reference sequence). This chain's CDR3 is CASSQAGGYGYTF. The CDR3 DNA reads TGTGCCAGCAGTCAAGCGGGAGGCTATGGCTACACCTTC.

This clone was detected only a few times. The chain is built from TRBV7-6 and TRBJ2-3, with D possibly being TRBD1 or TRBD2 (6 bases each). The CDR3 consists of 16 residues. Germline CDR1 reads SGHVS; CDR2 reads FNYEAQ. The V end was cut by 6 bases, the J end by 3 bases, with 19 bases between. CDR3 amino acids: CASRVPGGGLTDTQYF. CDR3 bases: TGTGCCAGCAGGGTCCCGGGTGGGGGGCTGACAGATACGCAGTATTTT.

As to this clone: Other DNA sequences in the same sample also yield this CDR3. The CDR3 DNA reads as TGTGCCAGCAGCGGTACAGGGGGGGAGACCCAGTACTTC. Translation: CASSGTGGETQYF. This sequence joins TRBV2 and TRBJ2-5; 8 nucleotides align to TRBD1. The CDR3 has 13 residues. Trimming took 6 bases from V and 5 from J; bases not matched to a gene: 5. Looked up from germline, CDR1 is SNHLY and CDR2 is FYNNEI.

V usage is TRBV6-5 and J usage is TRBJ2-1, with TRBD1 as a possible D gene (5 bases). Trimming stripped 0 bases from V and 3 bases from J, with 9 bases between. The CDR3 covers 15 residues. CDR1 and CDR2 from the germline V gene are MNHEY and SVGAGI. Written as DNA, the CDR3 is TGTGCCAGCAGTTACTCTTTAGGGGACTACAATGAGCAGTTCTTC. It yields the protein CASSYSLGDYNEQFF.

This clone was counted a single time. The CDR3 sequence: CASSPFGNTEAFF. The DNA for the CDR3 is TGTGCCAGCAGTCCTTTTGGGAACACTGAAGCTTTCTTT. The rearrangement links TRBV27 to TRBJ1-1, with no clear D. Germline CDR1 reads MNHEY; CDR2 reads SMNVEV (reference sequence). CDR3 length: 13 amino acids. Trimming removed 5 bases from V and 1 base from J, with 8 bases in between.

This clone was found a few times. This chain joins TRBV5-1 and TRBJ2-2, with no clear D. Trimming cost V 0 bases and J 0 bases, with 6 bases left between them. The CDR3 extends over 15 amino acids. Germline V gene lookup returns CDR1 SGHRS and CDR2 YFSETQ. DNA of the CDR3: TGCGCCAGCAGCTTGGATCTTACGAACACCGGGGAGCTGTTTTTT. Translating it yields CASSLDLTNTGELFF.

A single count supports this clone. The chain combines TRBV5-1 with TRBJ2-1; D is unresolved. V was clipped by 0 bases and J by 8 bases, with 9 bases between them. This CDR3 contains 13 residues. Germline V CDR1 and CDR2: SGHRS, YFSETQ. The CDR3 loop reads CASSLETSHEQFF. CDR3 nucleotide sequence: TGCGCCAGCAGCTTGGAGACTTCTCATGAGCAGTTCTTC.

The V and J genes are TRBV7-2 and TRBJ2-1; no firm D call. Trimming took 2 bases from V and 4 from J, leaving 6 bases between them. Germline values: CDR1 SGHTA, CDR2 FQGNSA. There are 13 residues in the CDR3. Written as DNA, the CDR3 is TGTGCCAGCAGCTTAACGTTTTACAATGAGCAGTTCTTC. Protein product: CASSLTFYNEQFF.

The V and J genes are TRBV7-8 and TRBJ2-7; TRBD1 aligns across 9 bases. Trimming cost V 0 bases and J 4 bases; bases outside gene matches: 10. This CDR3 spans 17 amino acids. CDR1 is SGHVS and CDR2 is FQNEAQ in the germline V gene. CDR3 in amino acids: CASSLASSTGGGYEQYF. The DNA for the CDR3 is TGTGCCAGCAGCTTAGCCTCCTCTACAGGGGGCGGGTACGAGCAGTACTTC.

J is TRBJ1-1 and V is TRBV5-1; D not certain. Trimming shortened V by 1 base and J by 2 bases, and 9 bases separated the two germline ends. Per germline, CDR1 SGHRS and CDR2 YFSETQ. The CDR3 length is 14 residues. The CDR3, as DNA: TGCGCCAGCAGCTTGTCACAGCTTAACACTGAAGCTTTCTTT. Amino acids: CASSLSQLNTEAFF.

The rearrangement uses TRBV11-2 and TRBJ2-3; tentative D call: TRBD1 (5 bases). V was clipped by 5 bases and J by 7 bases, with 13 bases between them. The CDR3 has 13 amino acids. Germline values: CDR1 SGHAT, CDR2 FQNNGV. The CDR3 coding sequence is TGTGCCAGCAGCGCCAGACAGTTGAATACGCAGTATTTT. This gives the protein CASSARQLNTQYF.

The rearrangement uses TRBV7-8 and TRBJ2-1; weak D call: TRBD1 (6 bases). The germline V and J ends were trimmed by 5 bases and 4 bases, with 12 bases remaining between them. Germline V gene data show CDR1 as SGHVS and CDR2 as FQNEAQ. This CDR3 spans 14 amino acids. In DNA, the CDR3 is TGTGCCAGCAGCCCAAAGGACAGTTACAATGAGCAGTTCTTC. This codes for CASSPKDSYNEQFF.

In its sample, this clone was seen a few times. The chain joins TRBV9 to TRBJ2-5, with D uncertain. CDR1 and CDR2 (germline): SGDLS, YYNGEE. V lost 0 bases to trimming and J lost 1 base, with 10 bases between them. The CDR3 sequence is 15 residues long. The CDR3 DNA sequence: TGTGCCAGCAGCGTAGTGCCAACCCTCCAAGAGACCCAGTACTTC. Translating it yields CASSVVPTLQETQYF.

Here the CDR3 DNA reads TGTGCCAGCAGTGTATCCGGGACAGGGGTGGAAAAACTGTTTTTT. Protein: CASSVSGTGVEKLFF. The chain uses TRBV2 and TRBJ1-4, with 10 bases aligning to TRBD1. The V segment lost 4 bases and the J segment 8 bases; nucleotides outside the gene matches: 7. The CDR3 spans 15 residues. The germline V gene has CDR1 SNHLY and CDR2 FYNNEI.

The V and J genes are TRBV5-1 and TRBJ2-7; D may be TRBD1 (5 bases). The CDR3 extends over 15 amino acids. Trimming removed 4 bases at V and 3 bases at J, with 17 bases between. Germline V gene lookup returns CDR1 SGHRS and CDR2 YFSETQ. CDR3 amino acids: CASSPFWGPNYEQYF. DNA for the CDR3: TGCGCCAGCAGCCCATTCTGGGGCCCTAACTACGAGCAGTACTTC.

The chain is built from TRBV19 and TRBJ1-5; a weak D match, TRBD1 (6 bases). The CDR3 contains 16 residues. The germline V gene has CDR1 LNHDA and CDR2 SQIVND (reference sequence). V was clipped by 5 bases and J by 0 bases, with 14 bases between them. The chain's CDR3 is CASSGGTIISNQPQHF. The CDR3 bases are TGTGCCAGTAGTGGAGGGACAATCATTAGCAATCAGCCCCAGCATTTT.